This T cell receptor beta chain emerged from a study of shared clonotypes between healthy human individuals (dated by TCRdb to about 2020). For the wider study: Three men and a couple of women, aged 18 to 49 years, made up the cohort. For each donor, three plates each were used for CD4 naive and CD4 memory, two plates were used for CD8 naive, and one plate was used for CD8 memory. The study deeply sequenced blood TCR repertoires of roughly five healthy adults to estimate repertoire size and the extent of clonotype sharing between individuals. To increase sequencing depth and limit assay-specific biases, different laboratories used diverse techniques to prepare libraries and sequence TCR repertoires. Leukapheresis yielded between about 0.9 and 8.9 billion PBMCs per donor. The paper as a whole reports these results and caveats: Because the study included only a small number of donors, the genetic and exposure-history diversity represented was limited. Estimated clonotype richness was generally larger for naive than for memory subsets. Compared with non-shared clonotypes, the clonotypes found in all four sorted-subset donors had higher generation probabilities. Sampling was restricted to blood, and TCR repertoires in tissues likely differ from the TCR repertoires found in blood. Pairwise subsampling indicated that sequencing depth was expected to affect the degree of clonotype sharing among donors. About 5% of naive CD4, around 3.6% of naive CD8, about 2.1% of memory CD4, and more than 0.35% of memory CD8 clonotypes were shared across several donors. Incomplete sequencing was indicated by rarefaction of sorted-subset datasets, despite the large sequencing depth.

For the CD8 naive samples, CD45RO-negative cells were positively selected for CCR7, yielding a CD45RA+CCR7+ population from which TemRA cells were excluded. Healthy HIV-negative adults with no recently reported acute infections or vaccinations were included as donors. Every donor was a Caucasian adult living in Nashville, Tennessee, USA. Blood was obtained by leukapheresis, after which PBMCs were separated by Ficoll-Histopaque density gradient centrifugation and cryopreserved in liquid nitrogen vapor phase. Analytical flow cytometry was used to check the purity and quantity of each magnetically sorted T cell population. Each sorted fraction had its genomic DNA isolated and then quantified by UV absorbance on a Nanodrop 2000c. Compared with germline, V lacks 4 bases and J lacks 4 bases; bases without a gene match: 8. Reading the germline V gene gives CDR1 SGHVS and CDR2 FQNEAQ. The cysteine opens and the phenylalanine closes a CDR3 of 15 amino acids. Only CDR3 DNA is held: 45 bases, read in frame from base 1.

Using the deep immunoSEQ assay, multiplex PCR amplified TCR CDR3 regions from genomic DNA. For each cell subset, the extracted genomic DNA was distributed evenly across all wells of several immunoSEQ 96-well plates, and each plate served as one replicate. Each replicate PCR for sorted subsets received approximately 200 ng genomic DNA, equal to about 30,000 T cell genomes. Purified libraries were quantified with a Qubit 3.0 fluorometer, sized on a Bioanalyzer 2100, and re-quantified with the KAPA Library Quantification kit. Every immunoSEQ 96-well plate was sequenced on a separate single-read 150-cycle Illumina NextSeq 550 flow cell. The authors processed their data as follows. The immunoSEQ output contained only junctional sequences without quality scores, so filtering could not match that applied to full-length reads. Sequences were annotated with PyIR, a Python wrapper for IgBLAST v1.9, using IMGT germline references to assign V/J genes and CDR3. Any read was removed if the V/J assignment was weak (E-value above 1e-6), the CDR3 was missing, or the read contained stop codons, out-of-frame junctions, or ambiguous translated residues. A V3J clonotype was defined by an identical inferred V gene, J gene, and CDR3 amino acid sequence. To compute the percentage overlap between repertoires, the number of shared unique clonotypes was divided by the size of the smaller repertoire. Repertoire richness was assessed with RTK rarefaction, the Chao1 estimator, and Recon v2.1 estimates of unobserved clonotypes. Generation probabilities for all TCRbeta clonotypes obtained by the gDNA method from several donors were computed using OLGA. Not all clones reach the TCRdb copy of this immuneACCESS table, which keeps in-frame sequences only. Checked studies attribute under half of the gap to unresolved V genes and leave the rest unexplained. That table is the source of V, J and clone size, and D and trimming were worked out from the DNA. Within this sample are fewer than 850,000 clones, with about 97% of them counted one time only. Together, the top ten hold around 0.25% of the sample.

In regard to this clone: The antigen it binds to is not known. Base qualities are not provided; no much larger clone lies one nucleotide away.

The chain was built from TRBV7-8 and TRBJ2-5, and TRBD2 aligns with 8 junction nucleotides. The sequence came from a young man in good health. Sequencing used naive CD8+ T cells sorted from blood. The meaning of the sample's cell subset or site label: CD45RA+CCR7+. The bases read TGTGCCAGCAGCTCGGGACTAGATCCCGCAGAGACCCAGTACTTC. It is translated as CASSSGLDPAETQYF.